Listed below are T cell receptor beta chains from one sample, sequenced in a study of blood T cell repertoires in COVID-19. Here immunoSEQ multiplex PCR was the method, and the copy in TCRdb shows in-frame clones only, minus some. This table has tens of thousands of clones, 74% appearing once. Specimen: peripheral blood. Receptors were obtained from a man aged 65-85 years with COVID-19, enrolled during active disease. Each CDR3 is given with its conserved first and last residue.

v_gene	j_gene	CDR3aa
TRBV28	TRBJ2-5	CASSLAEPGLEGPETQYF
TRBV5-4	TRBJ1-1	CASSLETGGNTEAFF
TRBV24-1	TRBJ2-2	CATSDSGTGESGELFF
TRBV7-8	TRBJ1-3	CASSFSWGGRSGNTIYF
TRBV30	TRBJ2-1	CAWTRQGPYNEQFF
TRBV11-3	TRBJ2-7	CASSSYQSYEQYF
TRBV24-1	TRBJ2-2	CATGQGAGELFF
TRBV9	TRBJ2-3	CASSVGATLDTQYF
TRBV19	TRBJ2-2	CASGRGGQTGELFF
TRBV30	TRBJ2-2	CAWSGQGKNTGELFF
TRBV2	TRBJ2-6	CASSPDSSGANVLTF
TRBV27	TRBJ2-7	CASSPLAGGSYEQYF
TRBV18	TRBJ2-3	CASSHPGTSGHTDTQYF
TRBV4-3	TRBJ2-1	CASSQDAGGRAHNEQFF
TRBV6-5	TRBJ2-7	CASRPGNRGLYEQYF
TRBV7-9	TRBJ2-7	CASSSNRLAPYF
TRBV28	TRBJ1-1	CASMGSTEAFF
TRBV4-3	TRBJ1-1	CASSHGTGGAYKAFF
TRBV5-1	TRBJ2-7	CASSPSSGYEQYF
TRBV6-5	TRBJ1-3	CASTRDRAGNTIYF
TRBV11-2	TRBJ2-6	CASSPHAGAGANVLTF
TRBV11-3	TRBJ2-5	CASSEVGGEETQYF
TRBV27	TRBJ2-7	CASSLKLAAGEQYF
TRBV19	TRBJ2-4	CASSIVASASKNIQYF
TRBV6-2/TRBV6-3	TRBJ1-1	CASSYSATEAFF
TRBV15	TRBJ2-5	CATSRAATGVGETQYF
TRBV27	TRBJ1-1	CASSSAGTEAFF
TRBV10-3	TRBJ1-2	CAIRGGPGHGYTF
TRBV30	TRBJ1-1	CAWAGQLNTEAFF
TRBV28	TRBJ2-5	CASSPRQGGQYF
TRBV7-3	TRBJ2-5	CASSLTREETQYF
TRBV7-9	TRBJ2-1	CASSFSRQRSYNEQFF
TRBV7-2	TRBJ2-5	CASSLEQGRETQYF
TRBV18	TRBJ2-1	CASIRSGRAKNEQFF
TRBV9	TRBJ1-1	CASSAGTGVQRTEAFF
TRBV7-2	TRBJ1-5	CASRPGTGGNQPQHF
TRBV19	TRBJ1-5	CASSPRTKGGNQPQHF
TRBV27	TRBJ2-5	CASSGGFQAETQYF
TRBV6-5	TRBJ2-7	CASRPGQGEVEQYF
TRBV10-3	TRBJ1-5	CATQGANQPQHF
TRBV30	TRBJ1-3	CAWQGGRGIIPGTGTYGNTIYF
TRBV15	TRBJ1-4	CATSVRFRDRVRPNEKLFF
TRBV14	TRBJ2-7	CASSALPGQDGYEQYF
TRBV19	TRBJ1-3	CASTCIGTEGSCSGNTIYF
TRBV5-1	TRBJ1-2	CASSQGVYGYTF
TRBV19	TRBJ2-7	CASRAGGTYEQYF
TRBV28	TRBJ1-2	CASSLLVQTYYGYTF
TRBV10-3	TRBJ2-1	CASKTSGSSYNEQFF
TRBV7-2	TRBJ2-5	CASSLGYGPGGPQYF
TRBV19	TRBJ2-2	CASSSRRQGAFTGELFF
TRBV6-2/TRBV6-3	TRBJ2-7	CASSIGTGGWEQYF
TRBV6-2/TRBV6-3	TRBJ2-3	CASSYVAGGRTDTQYF
TRBV6-5	TRBJ2-2	CASSYSGRGIGELFF
TRBV7-2	TRBJ2-7	CASSLGPTSGRIYEQYF
TRBV4-1	TRBJ1-1	CASSLGGALNTEAFF
TRBV29-1	TRBJ2-7	CSAMDAGASYEQYF
TRBV7-3	TRBJ2-1	CASSLFSSGAYNEQFF
TRBV24-1	TRBJ1-2	CATSDLYDGYTF